This T cell receptor (beta chain) stems from a study of blood T cells in healthy people across ages. The sample holds many counts of this clonotype. Its antigen is unidentified. Donors gave 9 to 10 milliliters of peripheral blood apiece. Extracted total RNA amounted to at least 5.5 micrograms for each sample. Study-wide findings and caveats: Without sorted subsets, naive and antigen-experienced compartments could not be conclusively compared. Not knowing donor CMV status may have confounded expanded clonotype changes.

Combining a sample-barcoded 5' primer with a J-beta primer mix, a second PCR ran for roughly 7 to 11 cycles. Each CDR3 protein is one row after TCRdb ran MiXCR on the 5' RACE reads. The sample consists of hundreds of thousands of distinct CDR3 sequences, roughly 31% of them appearing once. There are 13 residues in the CDR3. Trimming removed 3 bases from V and 7 bases from J, with 15 bases in between. Germline assignment: CDR1 SQVTM and CDR2 ANQGSEA. This TCR came from a woman of 80 years or more in good health. The sequenced sample consisted of blood. V and J are TRBV29-1 and TRBJ1-1, with a tentative D call TRBD1 (5 bases). CDR3 loop: CSVDYTGQSEAFF. In nucleotides, the CDR3 is TGCAGCGTTGATTATACAGGACAAAGTGAAGCTTTCTTT.